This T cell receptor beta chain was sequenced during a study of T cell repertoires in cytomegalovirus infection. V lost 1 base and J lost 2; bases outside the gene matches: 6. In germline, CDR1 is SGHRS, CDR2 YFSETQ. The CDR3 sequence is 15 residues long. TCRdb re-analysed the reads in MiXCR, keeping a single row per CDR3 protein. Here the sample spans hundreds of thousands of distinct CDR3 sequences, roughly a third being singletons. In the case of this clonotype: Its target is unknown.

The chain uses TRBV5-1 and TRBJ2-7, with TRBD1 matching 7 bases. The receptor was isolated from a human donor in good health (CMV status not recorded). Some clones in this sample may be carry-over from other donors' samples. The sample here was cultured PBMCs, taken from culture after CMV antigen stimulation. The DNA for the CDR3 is TGCGCCAGCAGCTTGATGACAGGGCAAACCTACGAGCAGTACTTC. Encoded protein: CASSLMTGQTYEQYF.